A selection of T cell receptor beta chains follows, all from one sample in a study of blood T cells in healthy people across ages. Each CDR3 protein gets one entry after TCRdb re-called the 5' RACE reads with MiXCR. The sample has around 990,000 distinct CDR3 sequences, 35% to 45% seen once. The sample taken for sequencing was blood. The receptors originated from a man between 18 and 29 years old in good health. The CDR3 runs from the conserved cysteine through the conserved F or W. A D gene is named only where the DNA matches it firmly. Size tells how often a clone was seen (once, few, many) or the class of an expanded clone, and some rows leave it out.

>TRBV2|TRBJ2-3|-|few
CAIRVWQGDGDTQYF
TGTGCCATAAGGGTGTGGCAGGGTGATGGAGATACGCAGTATTTT
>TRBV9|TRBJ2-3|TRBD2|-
CASSVALSGGGTDTQYF
TGTGCCAGCAGCGTAGCCCTGAGCGGGGGAGGCACAGATACGCAGTATTTT
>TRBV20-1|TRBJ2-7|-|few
CSARRPSFHEQYF
TGCAGTGCTAGGAGGCCTAGTTTCCACGAGCAGTACTTC
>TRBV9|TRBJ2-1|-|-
CASSVGDWSSGGENEQFF
TGTGCCAGCAGCGTGGGTGATTGGTCCTCGGGGGGCGAGAATGAGCAGTTCTTC
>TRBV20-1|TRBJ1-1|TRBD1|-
CSASSTGAYTEAFF
TGCAGTGCTAGCAGTACAGGGGCCTACACTGAAGCTTTCTTT
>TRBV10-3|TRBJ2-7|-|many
CAISDLGHEQYF
TGTGCCATCAGTGATTTGGGACACGAGCAGTACTTC
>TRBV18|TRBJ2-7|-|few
CASSPPGGDYNEQYF
TGTGCCAGCTCACCACCGGGCGGAGACTACAATGAGCAGTACTTC
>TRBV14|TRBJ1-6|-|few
CASSKNPGDSPLHF
TGTGCCAGCAGCAAAAACCCCGGGGATTCACCCCTCCACTTT
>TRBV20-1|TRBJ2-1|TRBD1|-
CSARDQGASYLDLYNEQFF
TGCAGTGCTAGAGATCAGGGGGCCTCCTACTTGGACCTGTACAATGAGCAGTTCTTC
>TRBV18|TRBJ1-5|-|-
CASSSVDPNQPQHF
TGTGCCAGCTCATCTGTTGACCCCAATCAGCCCCAGCATTTT
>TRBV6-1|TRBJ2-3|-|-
CASSEERAGTQYF
TGTGCCAGCAGTGAAGAGAGGGCAGGTACGCAGTATTTT
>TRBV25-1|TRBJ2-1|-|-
CASSPGDSFYNEQFF
TGTGCCAGTTCCCCGGGAGACAGTTTCTACAATGAGCAGTTCTTC
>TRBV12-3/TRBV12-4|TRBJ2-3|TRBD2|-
CASSSAGGRYTQYF
TGTGCCAGCAGCTCAGCGGGGGGTCGGTATACGCAGTATTTT
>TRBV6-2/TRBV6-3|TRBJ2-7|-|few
CASSYGGLYEQYF
TGTGCCAGCAGTTACGGCGGACTCTACGAGCAGTACTTC
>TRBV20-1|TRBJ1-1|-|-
CSARLTGAPTEAFF
TGCAGTGCTAGACTTACTGGGGCTCCCACTGAAGCTTTCTTT
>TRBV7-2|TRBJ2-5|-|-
CASSVLPETQYF
TGTGCCAGCAGCGTACTACCAGAGACCCAGTACTTC
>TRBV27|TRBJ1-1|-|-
CASSPYGSGGTEAFF
TGTGCCAGCAGCCCATATGGGTCGGGGGGCACTGAAGCTTTCTTT
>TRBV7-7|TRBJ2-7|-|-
CASSPMVGVNEQYF
TGTGCCAGCAGTCCAATGGTCGGGGTGAATGAGCAGTACTTC
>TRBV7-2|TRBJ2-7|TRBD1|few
CASSWTGIHEQYF
TGTGCCAGCAGCTGGACAGGGATCCACGAGCAGTACTTC
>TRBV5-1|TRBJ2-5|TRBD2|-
CASSLEAGDETQYF
TGCGCCAGCAGCTTGGAGGCGGGGGATGAGACCCAGTACTTC
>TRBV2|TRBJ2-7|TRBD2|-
CASSASGDSYEQYF
TGTGCCAGCAGTGCTAGCGGTGACTCCTACGAGCAGTACTTC
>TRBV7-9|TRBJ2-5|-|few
CAVRRGSETQYF
TGTGCCGTCAGGCGGGGATCAGAGACCCAGTACTTC
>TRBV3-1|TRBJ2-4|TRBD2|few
CASSRLGTGGNIQYF
TGTGCCAGCAGCCGACTGGGGACGGGAGGGAACATTCAGTACTTC
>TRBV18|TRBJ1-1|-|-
CASSPVYRETEAFF
TGTGCCAGCTCACCCGTTTACAGGGAGACTGAAGCTTTCTTT
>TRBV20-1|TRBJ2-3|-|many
CSARDRGTTDTQYF
TGCAGTGCTAGAGATCGGGGGACCACAGATACGCAGTATTTT
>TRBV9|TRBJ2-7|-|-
CASSEGDTSDEQYF
TGTGCCAGCAGCGAGGGGGACACTTCCGACGAGCAGTACTTC
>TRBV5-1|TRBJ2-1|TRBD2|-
CASSFGSSGVYNEQFF
TGCGCCAGCAGCTTCGGTTCTAGCGGGGTGTACAATGAGCAGTTCTTC
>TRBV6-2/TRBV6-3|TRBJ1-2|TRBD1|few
CASSPLGTGSPNYGYTF
TGTGCCAGCAGTCCCCTAGGGACAGGATCTCCTAACTATGGCTACACCTTC
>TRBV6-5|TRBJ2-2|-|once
CASSYSKARGWAGELFF
TGTGCCAGCAGTTACTCGAAGGCCAGGGGATGGGCCGGGGAGCTGTTTTTT
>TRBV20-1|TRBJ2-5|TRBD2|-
CSARDQGSGGDNEQYF
TGCAGTGCTAGGGATCAAGGTAGCGGGGGGGACAATGAGCAGTACTTC
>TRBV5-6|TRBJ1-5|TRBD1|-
CASSSILQGEHQPQHF
TGTGCCAGCAGCTCAATATTACAGGGGGAACATCAGCCCCAGCATTTT
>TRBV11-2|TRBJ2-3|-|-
CASSLRGTGTDTQYF
TGTGCCAGCAGCTTAAGAGGGACTGGTACAGATACGCAGTATTTT
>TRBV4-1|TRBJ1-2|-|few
CASSQTPQGGYGYTF
TGCGCCAGCAGCCAAACCCCACAGGGAGGGTATGGCTACACCTTC
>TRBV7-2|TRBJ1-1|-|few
CASSWEGLMGTEAFF
TGTGCCAGCAGCTGGGAGGGACTGATGGGCACTGAAGCTTTCTTT
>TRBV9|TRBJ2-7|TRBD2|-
CASSVLAGGRYNEQYF
TGTGCCAGCAGCGTCTTAGCGGGGGGAAGGTACAATGAGCAGTACTTC
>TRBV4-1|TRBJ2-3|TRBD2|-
CASSRTSGGKTSTDTQYF
TGCGCCAGCAGCCGCACTAGCGGGGGGAAAACTAGCACAGATACGCAGTATTTT
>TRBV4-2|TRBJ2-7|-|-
CASSQEGREQYF
TGTGCCAGCAGCCAAGAGGGGCGGGAGCAGTACTTC
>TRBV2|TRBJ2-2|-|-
CASSGPYGGELFF
TGTGCCAGCAGTGGACCTTACGGCGGGGAGCTGTTTTTT
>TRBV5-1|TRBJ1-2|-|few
CASSLGGSNGYTF
TGCGCCAGCAGCTTGGGAGGATCCAATGGCTACACCTTC
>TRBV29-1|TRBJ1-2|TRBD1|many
CSVETGTGSNGYTF
TGCAGCGTTGAAACCGGGACAGGGTCTAATGGCTACACCTTC
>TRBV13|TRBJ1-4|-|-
CASSFGQGIEKLFF
TGTGCCAGCAGCTTCGGGCAGGGAATCGAAAAACTGTTTTTT
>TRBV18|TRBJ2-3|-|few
CASSPSEGADTQYF
TGTGCCAGCTCACCGAGCGAGGGTGCAGATACGCAGTATTTT
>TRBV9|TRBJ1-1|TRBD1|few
CASSVAPPSTGNMNTEAFF
TGTGCCAGCAGCGTAGCCCCCCCCTCGACAGGGAACATGAACACTGAAGCTTTCTTT
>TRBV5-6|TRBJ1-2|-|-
CASSPGEGLRGYTF
TGTGCCAGCAGCCCTGGTGAGGGATTACGTGGCTACACCTTC
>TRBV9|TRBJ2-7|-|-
CASSLQGSPVYEQYF
TGTGCCAGCAGCCTACAGGGTTCACCTGTCTACGAGCAGTACTTC
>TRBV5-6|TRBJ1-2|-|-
CASSGNRDKLNYGYTF
TGTGCCAGCAGCGGGAACCGGGACAAGCTTAACTATGGCTACACCTTC
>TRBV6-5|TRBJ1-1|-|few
CASSYGSANTEAFF
TGTGCCAGCAGTTACGGGTCGGCGAACACTGAAGCTTTCTTT
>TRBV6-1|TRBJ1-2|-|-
CASSRDQYGYTF
TGTGCCAGCAGCCGTGACCAGTATGGCTACACCTTC
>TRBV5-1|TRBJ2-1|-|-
CASNFSDDNEQFF
TGCGCCAGCAACTTCTCAGACGACAATGAGCAGTTCTTC
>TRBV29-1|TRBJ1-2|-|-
CSVPSVLRGYTF
TGCAGCGTTCCCTCAGTCCTGAGAGGCTACACCTTC
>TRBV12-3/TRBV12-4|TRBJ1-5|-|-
CASSLYKDNQPQHF
TGTGCCAGCAGTTTATACAAGGATAATCAGCCCCAGCATTTT
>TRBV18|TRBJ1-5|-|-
CASSPTVRASNQPQHF
TGTGCCAGCTCACCGACAGTTAGAGCTAGCAATCAGCCCCAGCATTTT
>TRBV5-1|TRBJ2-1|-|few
CASSLHRGGSYNEQFF
TGCGCCAGCAGCTTGCACAGGGGAGGCTCCTACAATGAGCAGTTCTTC